This entry concerns a single T cell receptor (beta chain). Seattle's cohort entered during active infection and was followed longitudinally. These data originate in a study of blood T cell repertoires in COVID-19. About the study: COVID-19 samples, acute and convalescent, were from the United States, Italy and Spain.

In the authors' methods: Reference gene primer amplification in the assay estimated nucleated cell counts. Libraries were prepared by immunoSEQ multiplex PCR; TCRdb keeps only in-frame clonotypes and omits some of them. From that table come the V and J calls and clone size; the DNA was used to work out D and trimming. This repertoire shows 250,000 to 350,000 clones, roughly 90% found once; its top ten account for roughly 7%. This sequence originates from a woman under 40 with COVID-19, enrolled during active disease. The sequencing input was peripheral blood.

The CDR3 DNA reads TGTGCCAGCAGAGACAGACCGAGCCCTGGAAACACCATATATTTT. Its translation: CASRDRPSPGNTIYF. The rearrangement joins TRBV3-1 (or the pseudogene TRBV3-2) to TRBJ1-3; D may be TRBD1 (5 bases). The V end was cut by 6 bases, the J end by 2 bases, with 14 bases between. This CDR3 is 15 amino acids long. Germline values: CDR1 LGHDT, CDR2 YNNKEL (reference sequence).